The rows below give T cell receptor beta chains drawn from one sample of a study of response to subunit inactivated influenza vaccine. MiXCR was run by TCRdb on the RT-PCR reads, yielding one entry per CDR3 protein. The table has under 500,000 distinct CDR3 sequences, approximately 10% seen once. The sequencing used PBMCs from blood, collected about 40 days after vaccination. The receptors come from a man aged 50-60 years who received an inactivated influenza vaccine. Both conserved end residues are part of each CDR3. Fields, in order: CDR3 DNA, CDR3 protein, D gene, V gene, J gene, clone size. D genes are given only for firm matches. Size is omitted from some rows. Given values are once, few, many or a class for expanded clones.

TGTGCCACCAGGGCAGGGATTTACAATGAGCAGTTCTTC	CATRAGIYNEQFF	.	TRBV24-1	TRBJ2-1	few
TGCGCCAGCAGCTTGAGGTCTAGCGGGAGCCTAGCCTACGAGCAGTACTTC	CASSLRSSGSLAYEQYF	TRBD2	TRBV5-1	TRBJ2-7	few
TGTGCCAGCAGCTTATATGGGACTAGCGGGGGTAATGAGCAGTTCTTC	CASSLYGTSGGNEQFF	TRBD2	TRBV7-2	TRBJ2-1	few
TGTGCCAGCTCATTTCTAGCGGGGTACGATGAGCAGTTCTTC	CASSFLAGYDEQFF	TRBD2	TRBV11-1	TRBJ2-1	.
TGTGCCAGCACCCCTGGTCGGGGGGGGACGAATGGGGCCAACGTCCTGACTTTC	CASTPGRGGTNGANVLTF	TRBD2	TRBV11-2	TRBJ2-6	few
TGCGCCAGCAGCCAACACAGGGTGAACACTGAAGCTTTCTTT	CASSQHRVNTEAFF	.	TRBV4-3	TRBJ1-1	.
TGTGCCAGCCTCGAATCGGGGGATACGCAGTATTTT	CASLESGDTQYF	.	TRBV18	TRBJ2-3	.
TGTGCCACCAGCAGAGGAAACACCGGGGCCAACGTCCTGACTTTC	CATSRGNTGANVLTF	.	TRBV15	TRBJ2-6	.
TGTGCCAGCAGCCAAGGGCTAGCGGGAAGTCTGTTTTTT	CASSQGLAGSLFF	TRBD2	TRBV14	TRBJ2-2	.
TGTGCCATCAGTGAACAGGGCGAGAATCAGCCCCAGCATTTT	CAISEQGENQPQHF	.	TRBV10-3	TRBJ1-5	.
TGCAGTGCTAGAGATGCCAGGGGGCCAAATCAGCCCCAGCATTTT	CSARDARGPNQPQHF	TRBD1	TRBV20-1	TRBJ1-5	.
TGTGCCAGCAGTGAATTAGGTAGCGGGACACAAGAGACCCAGTACTTC	CASSELGSGTQETQYF	TRBD2	TRBV25-1	TRBJ2-5	many
TGTGCCAGCAGTTTCCGGACGGAGACCCAGTACTTC	CASSFRTETQYF	.	TRBV28	TRBJ2-5	.
TGTGCCAGCAGTTTAGCCGGACCGGGGGCCTATGGCTACACCTTC	CASSLAGPGAYGYTF	.	TRBV27	TRBJ1-2	few
TGTGCCAGCAGCCCCGAGACTAGGATAGGCGAGCAGTACTTC	CASSPETRIGEQYF	.	TRBV6-1	TRBJ2-7	few
TGTGCCAGCTCACCCCTGACAGGCACTGAAGCTTTCTTT	CASSPLTGTEAFF	.	TRBV18	TRBJ1-1	.
TGCAGTTCGCCCGGACAGGGGGCTTACGAGCAGTACTTC	CSSPGQGAYEQYF	TRBD1	TRBV20-1	TRBJ2-7	many
TGTGCCAGCAGTTTAGGGCTAGCGGGGGGTGCAGATACGCAGTATTTT	CASSLGLAGGADTQYF	TRBD2	TRBV12-3/TRBV12-4	TRBJ2-3	many
TGTGCCACCCCTGGGTTCGGGACAGCGAACACCGGGGAGCTGTTTTTT	CATPGFGTANTGELFF	TRBD1	TRBV24-1	TRBJ2-2	.
TGCAGTGCTAGTCACGGCGGGGGGGCAGGAGAGCAGTACTTC	CSASHGGGAGEQYF	TRBD2	TRBV20-1	TRBJ2-7	.
TGTGCCATACGAGGTGAGCAGTTCTTC	CAIRGEQFF	.	TRBV24-1	TRBJ2-1	.
TGTGCCAGCAGTCGCTGGGGGTACGAGCAGTACTTC	CASSRWGYEQYF	.	TRBV28	TRBJ2-7	many
TGTGCCAGCAGTCAACTTCTGGGACTAGCGGGAGATTTATCCACCGGGGAGCTGTTTTTT	CASSQLLGLAGDLSTGELFF	TRBD2	TRBV12-3/TRBV12-4	TRBJ2-2	few
TGTGCCAGCAGTTCACTCGGGTCGCCTAGCAATGGCTACAACTTC	CASSSLGSPSNGYNF	.	TRBV6-5	TRBJ1-2	.
TGTGCCAGCAGCGTTGGTACCGCAGATACGCAGTATTTT	CASSVGTADTQYF	.	TRBV9	TRBJ2-3	few
TGTGCCAGCAGACCAAACCGGGACATACGCTCTGGAAACACCATATATTTT	CASRPNRDIRSGNTIYF	.	TRBV6-1	TRBJ1-3	many
TGTGCCACCAGTGACACCGGCGACAGGGCTTATACAGATACGCAGTATTTT	CATSDTGDRAYTDTQYF	TRBD1	TRBV24-1	TRBJ2-3	.
TGCAGTGCTAGAGATCCCACACTCCGACAAGAGACCCAGTACTTC	CSARDPTLRQETQYF	.	TRBV20-1	TRBJ2-5	many
TGTGCCAGCAGCCAAGATGGAGGACTAGCGGGACTGGGGTCCTACGAGCAGTACTTC	CASSQDGGLAGLGSYEQYF	TRBD2	TRBV4-2	TRBJ2-7	.
TGCAGTGCTGACACAGCGGGGGTAACCGGGGAGCTGTTTTTT	CSADTAGVTGELFF	TRBD2	TRBV20-1	TRBJ2-2	.
TGCAGTGCTAGCCGGGAGGGTGAGCAGTTCTTC	CSASREGEQFF	TRBD2	TRBV20-1	TRBJ2-1	.
TGTGCCAGCAGCCCGGGACTAGCGCGTAATGAGCAGTTCTTC	CASSPGLARNEQFF	TRBD2	TRBV12-3/TRBV12-4	TRBJ2-1	many
TGTGCCAGCAGCTTCCCCCCCGGCCCCAACGAGCAGTACTTC	CASSFPPGPNEQYF	.	TRBV5-6	TRBJ2-7	few
TGTGCCAGCAGACCCGAAAGATCCTACGAGCAGTACTTC	CASRPERSYEQYF	.	TRBV12-3/TRBV12-4	TRBJ2-7	few
TGCGCCAGCAGACCCGGGCCTTATAGCAATCAGCCCCAGCATTTT	CASRPGPYSNQPQHF	.	TRBV4-1	TRBJ1-5	.
TGTGCCAGCAGCTTGGGCCCCAAGGGTCAGCCCCAGCATTTT	CASSLGPKGQPQHF	.	TRBV6-1	TRBJ1-5	few
TGTGCCAGCAGCCCAAGTTCGGGACTCACGGGGGAGCTGTTTTTT	CASSPSSGLTGELFF	.	TRBV7-2	TRBJ2-2	few